This TCR beta chain originates from a study of CD8 T cell repertoires and HIV-1 epitope variants. Study-wide context: Twenty-five autologous and known Gag and Nef epitope variant peptides each stimulated T cells separately. Controls were a CMV, EBV and flu pool, Ebola AY9, and no peptide. Broader study findings: Eight to ten TCR beta clonotypes were antigen-specific, more than five apparently recognizing autologous or escape variants.

TCR beta CDR3 was sequenced at survey depth on immunoSEQ. TCRdb keeps only in-frame clones here, not all; method: immunoSEQ multiplex PCR. The repertoire includes around 4,100 clones, roughly 72% of them detected once, and around 43% sits in the top ten. This clone is categorized as large. Its antigen is unidentified. Material for sequencing was cultured CD8+ T cells derived from PBMCs. The origin of this receptor is a male donor with HIV.

The CDR3 spells CASTPDRLSNQPQHF. The CDR3 DNA reads TGTGCCAGTACCCCGGACAGGTTAAGCAATCAGCCCCAGCATTTT. The genes are TRBV19 and TRBJ1-5, with 7 bases that match TRBD1. Trimming cost V 7 bases and J 1 base; bases outside gene matches: 7. Germline CDR1 reads LNHDA; CDR2 reads SQIVND (reference sequence). The CDR3 is made up of 15 amino acids.